This TCR beta chain was sequenced during a study of blood T cell repertoires in COVID-19. Participants' reported clinical history set cohort assignment. The CDR3 has 14 amino acids. Trimming shortened V by 3 bases and J by 5 bases, and 10 bases separated the two germline ends. Germline V gene data show CDR1 as LNHNV and CDR2 as YYDKDF (reference sequence). Using immunoSEQ multiplex PCR, the repertoire was profiled, and TCRdb retains in-frame clones only, with some absent. The sample consists of 400,000 to 550,000 clones, 70% to 90% of them appearing once. The receptor's source is a woman under 30 with acute COVID-19. Sequences were obtained from PBMCs or T cells enriched from blood (not recorded which). The chain joins TRBV15 to TRBJ2-2, with no clear D. The CDR3 DNA is TGTGCCACCAGCAGGGCTACTATTACCGGGGAGCTGTTTTTT. Translation: CATSRATITGELFF.